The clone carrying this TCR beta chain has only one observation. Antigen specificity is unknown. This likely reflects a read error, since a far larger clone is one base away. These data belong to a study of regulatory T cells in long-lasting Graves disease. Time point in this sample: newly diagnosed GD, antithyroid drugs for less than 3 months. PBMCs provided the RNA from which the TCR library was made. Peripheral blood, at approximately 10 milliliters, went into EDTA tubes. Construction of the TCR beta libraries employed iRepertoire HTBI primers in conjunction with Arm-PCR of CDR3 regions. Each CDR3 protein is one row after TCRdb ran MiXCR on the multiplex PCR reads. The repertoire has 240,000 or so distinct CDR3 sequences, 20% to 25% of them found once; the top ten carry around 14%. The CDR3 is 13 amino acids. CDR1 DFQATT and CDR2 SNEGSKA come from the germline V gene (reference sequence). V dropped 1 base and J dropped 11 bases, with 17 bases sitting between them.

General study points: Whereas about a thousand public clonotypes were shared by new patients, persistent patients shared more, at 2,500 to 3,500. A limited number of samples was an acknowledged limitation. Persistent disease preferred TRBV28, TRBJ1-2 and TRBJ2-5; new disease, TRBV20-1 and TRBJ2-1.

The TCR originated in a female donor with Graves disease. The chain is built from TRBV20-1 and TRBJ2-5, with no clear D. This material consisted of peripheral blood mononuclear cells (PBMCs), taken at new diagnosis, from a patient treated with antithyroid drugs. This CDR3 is CSARGTAYNEQYF. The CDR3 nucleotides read TGCAGTGCTAGAGGCACAGCCTACAATGAGCAGTACTTC.